This T cell receptor beta chain is from a study of T cell repertoires in MIS-A myocarditis. Libraries were prepared by immunoSEQ multiplex PCR; TCRdb keeps only in-frame clonotypes and omits some of them. Of roughly 6,600 clones detected, approximately 81% appear once; the ten largest clones hold roughly a fifth. CDR1 and CDR2 (germline): SGHDT, YYEEEE. The CDR3 is made up of 12 amino acids. V lost 4 bases and J lost 4, with 8 bases in between. The TCR sequence derives from a man aged 18-30 years with fulminant myocarditis from multisystem inflammatory syndrome in adults (MIS-A) after COVID-19. The chain employs TRBV5-6 and TRBJ1-2; D is perhaps TRBD1 (6 bases). The sequencing input was right inferior lung lobe tissue obtained at autopsy. The CDR3 DNA follows: TGTGCCAGCAGCCAGGGGACCTATGGCTACACCTTC. Its protein product is CASSQGTYGYTF.